These T cell receptor beta chains were read from a single sample in a study of cytomegalovirus exposure and HLA in healthy donors. The table came from immunoSEQ multiplex PCR; TCRdb's copy has only in-frame clones and leaves some out. This table holds about 190,000 clones, 75% to 90% found once. Sequenced input: PBMCs. The receptors shown here come from a man aged 18-30 years in good health and CMV-seropositive. Each CDR3 is given with its conserved first and last residue. Fields, in order: CDR3 DNA, CDR3 protein, J gene, clone size, CDR3 length, V gene, D gene. The D gene is left open where the match is weak. Rows give clone size only sometimes, using once, few, many, or a class for an expanded clone.

DNA: TGTGCCAGCAGCCCGGGTAGGGGCCCGGAGCAGTACTTC; CDR3: CASSPGRGPEQYF; J: TRBJ2-7; size: -; length: 13; V: TRBV7-6; D: -
DNA: TGTGCCAGCAGTGCGGGGGTCTACGAGCAGTACTTC; CDR3: CASSAGVYEQYF; J: TRBJ2-7; size: once; length: 12; V: TRBV2; D: -
DNA: TGTGCCAGCAGTGATTGGAACCGGGACAGGGGGCGCATTCAGTACTTC; CDR3: CASSDWNRDRGRIQYF; J: TRBJ2-4; size: -; length: 16; V: TRBV6-1; D: TRBD1
DNA: TGTGCCACCGGGACTAGCGTCTACGAGCAGTACTTC; CDR3: CATGTSVYEQYF; J: TRBJ2-7; size: -; length: 12; V: TRBV4-2; D: TRBD2
DNA: TGCAGCGCCACTAAATCCGGGACAGTAAACATCAATGAGCAGTTCTTC; CDR3: CSATKSGTVNINEQFF; J: TRBJ2-1; size: -; length: 16; V: TRBV29-1; D: TRBD1
DNA: TGTGCCAGCAGCGCTGAAGGTACTACCACAGATACGCAGTATTTT; CDR3: CASSAEGTTTDTQYF; J: TRBJ2-3; size: -; length: 15; V: TRBV9; D: -
DNA: TGTGCCAGTGCGAGGAACGTGGGAACTAATGAAAAACTGTTTTTT; CDR3: CASARNVGTNEKLFF; J: TRBJ1-4; size: -; length: 15; V: TRBV19; D: -
DNA: TGCGCCAGCAGCTTGACAGGGCCGAATGAAAAACTGTTTTTT; CDR3: CASSLTGPNEKLFF; J: TRBJ1-4; size: once; length: 14; V: TRBV5-1; D: -
DNA: TGTGCCAGCCGCGGGGGACCCGGTTTGGAAGCTTTCTTT; CDR3: CASRGGPGLEAFF; J: TRBJ1-1; size: -; length: 13; V: TRBV6-6; D: -
DNA: TGTGCCAGCAGCCAAAATACAGAGAACTATGGCTACACCTTC; CDR3: CASSQNTENYGYTF; J: TRBJ1-2; size: -; length: 14; V: TRBV4-2; D: -
DNA: TGTGCCAGCAGCTTATTGCCCAGCTCCTACAATGAGCAGTTCTTC; CDR3: CASSLLPSSYNEQFF; J: TRBJ2-1; size: -; length: 15; V: TRBV7-3; D: -
DNA: TGTGCCAGCAGTTACGGACTAGCGGGAGCACAAGAGACCCAGTACTTC; CDR3: CASSYGLAGAQETQYF; J: TRBJ2-5; size: -; length: 16; V: TRBV11-3; D: TRBD2
DNA: TGTGCCAGCAGGGGGACTAGCGTCGAGAATGAGCAGTTCTTC; CDR3: CASRGTSVENEQFF; J: TRBJ2-1; size: -; length: 14; V: TRBV11-2; D: TRBD2
DNA: TGTGCCTGGAGTGTAGGGGGAGTAGAAAAACTGTTTTTT; CDR3: CAWSVGGVEKLFF; J: TRBJ1-4; size: -; length: 13; V: TRBV30; D: -
DNA: TGTGCCAGTAGTTATGGACAAGGAAATGAAAAACTGTTTTTT; CDR3: CASSYGQGNEKLFF; J: TRBJ1-4; size: -; length: 14; V: TRBV19; D: -
DNA: TGTGCCAGCAGCCGGGACTCCCGCGGAGTTACGCAGTATTTT; CDR3: CASSRDSRGVTQYF; J: TRBJ2-3; size: -; length: 14; V: TRBV27; D: -
DNA: TGCGCCAGCAGCTTGGCCCCCGAGCGCTTGAACACCGGGGAGCTGTTTTTT; CDR3: CASSLAPERLNTGELFF; J: TRBJ2-2; size: -; length: 17; V: TRBV5-1; D: -
DNA: TGTGCCAGCAAGACAGCGCTCTTTTCCTACGAGCAGTACTTC; CDR3: CASKTALFSYEQYF; J: TRBJ2-7; size: -; length: 14; V: TRBV6-6; D: -
DNA: TGTGCCACCAGCACATGGACAGGGACGACTAATGAAAAACTGTTTTTT; CDR3: CATSTWTGTTNEKLFF; J: TRBJ1-4; size: -; length: 16; V: TRBV15; D: TRBD1
DNA: TGCAGCGTTATACGACCCAGGGGGCTCTTAGAGACCCAGTACTTC; CDR3: CSVIRPRGLLETQYF; J: TRBJ2-5; size: -; length: 15; V: TRBV29-1; D: TRBD1
DNA: TGTGCCAGCAGCTTAGGGCGATCAGATACGCAGTATTTT; CDR3: CASSLGRSDTQYF; J: TRBJ2-3; size: -; length: 13; V: TRBV13; D: -
DNA: TGTGCCAGCAGCTTCCGGGACAGCGGTCACAATGAGCAGTTCTTC; CDR3: CASSFRDSGHNEQFF; J: TRBJ2-1; size: -; length: 15; V: TRBV9; D: TRBD1
DNA: TGTGCCAGCAGCCGACTAGCGGGAGGGTGGGAAGAGACCCAGTACTTC; CDR3: CASSRLAGGWEETQYF; J: TRBJ2-5; size: -; length: 16; V: TRBV5-4; D: TRBD2
DNA: TGTGCCACGTGGCGGGCAGGGGTCTCCTATGGCTACACCTTC; CDR3: CATWRAGVSYGYTF; J: TRBJ1-2; size: -; length: 14; V: TRBV7-3; D: -
DNA: TGTGCCAGCACCTCACCGGGCAGGGCAAGCGAAGAGACCCAGTACTTC; CDR3: CASTSPGRASEETQYF; J: TRBJ2-5; size: -; length: 16; V: TRBV11-2; D: -
DNA: TGTGCCAGCAGTTTAGGGGCTGGGCCAGATACGCAGTATTTT; CDR3: CASSLGAGPDTQYF; J: TRBJ2-3; size: -; length: 14; V: TRBV27; D: -
DNA: TGCAGTGTTTTTTCCGACAATGAGCAGTTCTTC; CDR3: CSVFSDNEQFF; J: TRBJ2-1; size: -; length: 11; V: TRBV20-1; D: -
DNA: TGTGCCAGCAGCTTATTAGGGACAGAGTACGAGCAGTACTTC; CDR3: CASSLLGTEYEQYF; J: TRBJ2-7; size: -; length: 14; V: TRBV13; D: TRBD1
DNA: TGTGCCACCAGCAGAGATTTGGAGGCGGGGAACATTCAGTACTTC; CDR3: CATSRDLEAGNIQYF; J: TRBJ2-4; size: -; length: 15; V: TRBV15; D: -
DNA: TGTGCCAGCAGCGTGGCGCTAGATCCTATCTCGGGCTACACCTTC; CDR3: CASSVALDPISGYTF; J: TRBJ1-2; size: -; length: 15; V: TRBV9; D: -
DNA: TGCGCCAGCAGCTTGTGGGGGACTAGCCCGAGAAGTGGGATCGGGGAGCAGTTCTTC; CDR3: CASSLWGTSPRSGIGEQFF; J: TRBJ2-1; size: -; length: 19; V: TRBV5-1; D: TRBD2
DNA: TGTGCCTGGAGTGACCTGGGCAGGAATGAGCAGTTCTTC; CDR3: CAWSDLGRNEQFF; J: TRBJ2-1; size: -; length: 13; V: TRBV30; D: -
DNA: TGTGCCTGGAGTACTTACAGGGGAAGGGGCACTGAAGCTTTCTTT; CDR3: CAWSTYRGRGTEAFF; J: TRBJ1-1; size: -; length: 15; V: TRBV30; D: TRBD1
DNA: TGTGCCAGCAGCTTGCTACAGGGGGCCCTCGAGACCCAGTACTTC; CDR3: CASSLLQGALETQYF; J: TRBJ2-5; size: -; length: 15; V: TRBV5-5; D: TRBD1
DNA: TGTGCCAGTAGTTCCTCGTGGAGTGATGGCTACACCTTC; CDR3: CASSSSWSDGYTF; J: TRBJ1-2; size: -; length: 13; V: TRBV19; D: -
DNA: TGCGCCAGCAGCTACGCTGCGGGAGGGCCTGGGGAGCTGTTTTTT; CDR3: CASSYAAGGPGELFF; J: TRBJ2-2; size: -; length: 15; V: TRBV5-1; D: TRBD2
DNA: TGTGCCAGCAGCCTCCGGACAGGGGCGGGGAACACTGAAGCTTTCTTT; CDR3: CASSLRTGAGNTEAFF; J: TRBJ1-1; size: -; length: 16; V: TRBV5-8; D: TRBD1
DNA: TGCGCCAGCACTGTCTCCGGGACTAGTCGTCATGAGCAGTTCTTC; CDR3: CASTVSGTSRHEQFF; J: TRBJ2-1; size: many; length: 15; V: TRBV5-1; D: TRBD2
DNA: TGTGCCAGCAGCGCGGGTGTTGGTCAGCCCCAGCATTTT; CDR3: CASSAGVGQPQHF; J: TRBJ1-5; size: -; length: 13; V: TRBV5-6; D: -
DNA: TGTGCCTGGAGTCGGGCAGGGAGCAATCAGCCCCAGCATTTT; CDR3: CAWSRAGSNQPQHF; J: TRBJ1-5; size: -; length: 14; V: TRBV30; D: -
DNA: TGTGCCAGCAGCCCCGGGACTCGGGGAGATGAGCAGTTCTTC; CDR3: CASSPGTRGDEQFF; J: TRBJ2-1; size: once; length: 14; V: TRBV7-3; D: -
DNA: TGTGCCAGCAGTTTTTTAAGGCTAGCGGCCCCATCGGGCGTAGATACGCAGTATTTT; CDR3: CASSFLRLAAPSGVDTQYF; J: TRBJ2-3; size: -; length: 19; V: TRBV27; D: TRBD2
DNA: TGTGCCAGCAGCAAATCGACTAGCGGGAGGCGTGGCGGGGAGCTGTTTTTT; CDR3: CASSKSTSGRRGGELFF; J: TRBJ2-2; size: -; length: 17; V: TRBV27; D: TRBD2
DNA: TGTGCCACCCAAGGCGGAGCCCATCGGTTCTTC; CDR3: CATQGGAHRFF; J: TRBJ2-1; size: once; length: 11; V: TRBV19; D: -
DNA: TGTGCCACTTTAGCGGGGGTCACTGAAGCTTTCTTT; CDR3: CATLAGVTEAFF; J: TRBJ1-1; size: few; length: 12; V: TRBV28; D: -
DNA: TGTGCCAGCAGCTTGGGGGGTGTCGCAGATACGCAGTATTTT; CDR3: CASSLGGVADTQYF; J: TRBJ2-3; size: -; length: 14; V: TRBV7-2; D: -
DNA: TGTGCCAGCAGTGAAGCGCTGTACCCGGGTGGCTACACCTTC; CDR3: CASSEALYPGGYTF; J: TRBJ1-2; size: few; length: 14; V: TRBV2; D: -
DNA: TGCGCCAGCAGCTTGCCCCCGTCCGATACGCAGTATTTT; CDR3: CASSLPPSDTQYF; J: TRBJ2-3; size: -; length: 13; V: TRBV5-1; D: -
DNA: TGTGCCAGCAGCCCCGGGACTAGCGGTTTTCCTAAGGACGAGCAGTACTTC; CDR3: CASSPGTSGFPKDEQYF; J: TRBJ2-7; size: -; length: 17; V: TRBV7-2; D: TRBD2
DNA: TGCGCCAGCAGCCAAGATTACAGGCCCGGACGGGAAAAACTGTTTTTT; CDR3: CASSQDYRPGREKLFF; J: TRBJ1-4; size: -; length: 16; V: TRBV4-3; D: -